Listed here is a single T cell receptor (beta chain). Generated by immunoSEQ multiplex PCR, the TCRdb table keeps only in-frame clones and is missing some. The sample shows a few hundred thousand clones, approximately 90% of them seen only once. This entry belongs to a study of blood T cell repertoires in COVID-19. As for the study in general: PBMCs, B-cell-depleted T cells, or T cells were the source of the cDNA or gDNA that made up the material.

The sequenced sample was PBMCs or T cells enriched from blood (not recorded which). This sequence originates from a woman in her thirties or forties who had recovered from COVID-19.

The CDR3 is CASINRGTDTQYF. The CDR3 DNA follows: TGTGCCAGCATAAACAGGGGAACAGATACGCAGTATTTT. This chain joins TRBV28 and TRBJ2-3, with 7 bases lining up with TRBD1. The V and J ends lost 7 bases and 3 bases, in that order; junction bases with no gene match: 4. This CDR3 comprises 13 residues. Germline CDR1 and CDR2: MDHEN and SYDVKM.